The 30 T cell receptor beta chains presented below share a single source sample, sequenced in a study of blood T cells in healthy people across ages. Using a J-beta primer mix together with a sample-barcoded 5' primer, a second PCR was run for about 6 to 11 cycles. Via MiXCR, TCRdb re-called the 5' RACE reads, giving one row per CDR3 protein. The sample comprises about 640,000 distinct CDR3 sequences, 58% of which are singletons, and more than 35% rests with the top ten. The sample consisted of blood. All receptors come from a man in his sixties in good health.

The DNA for the CDR3 is TGTGCCACCAGTGGTAACAGGGGGGGGTCCTACAATGAGCAGTACTTC. This translates into CATSGNRGGSYNEQYF. The J gene is TRBJ2-5, the V gene TRBV24-1, with a tentative D call TRBD1 (8 bases). Trimming left V 5 bases short and J 11 bases short, with 26 bases between. CDR3 length: 16 amino acids. The germline V gene has CDR1 KGHDR and CDR2 SFDVKD.

The CDR3: CSASPNRGRGHGYTF. CDR3 sequence (DNA): TGCAGTGCTAGTCCCAACAGGGGACGTGGTCATGGCTACACCTTC. The chain couples TRBV20-1 to TRBJ1-2; 7 nucleotides match TRBD1. The V gene end was trimmed by 3 bases and the J gene end by 6 bases; junction bases not matched to a gene: 13. This CDR3 has 15 amino acids. Germline V CDR1 and CDR2: DFQATT, SNEGSKA (reference sequence).

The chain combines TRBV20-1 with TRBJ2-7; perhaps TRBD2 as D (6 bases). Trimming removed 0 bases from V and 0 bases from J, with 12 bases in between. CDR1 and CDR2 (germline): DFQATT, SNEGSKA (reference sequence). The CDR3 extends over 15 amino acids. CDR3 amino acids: CSAREGTSSSYEQYF. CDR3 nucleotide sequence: TGCAGTGCTAGAGAAGGGACTTCCAGCTCCTACGAGCAGTACTTC.

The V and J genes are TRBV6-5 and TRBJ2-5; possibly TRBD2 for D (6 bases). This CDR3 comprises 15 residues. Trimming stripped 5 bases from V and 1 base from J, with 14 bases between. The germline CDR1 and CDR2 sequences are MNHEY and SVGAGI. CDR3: CASSPLGLFQETQYF. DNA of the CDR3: TGTGCCAGCAGTCCCCTGGGACTGTTCCAAGAGACCCAGTACTTC.

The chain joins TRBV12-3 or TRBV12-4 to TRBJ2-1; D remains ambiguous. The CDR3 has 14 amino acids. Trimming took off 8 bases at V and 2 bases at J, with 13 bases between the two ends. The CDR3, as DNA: TGTGCCAGCCGCGCCCAGCGAGCCTACAATGAGCAGTTCTTC. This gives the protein CASRAQRAYNEQFF.

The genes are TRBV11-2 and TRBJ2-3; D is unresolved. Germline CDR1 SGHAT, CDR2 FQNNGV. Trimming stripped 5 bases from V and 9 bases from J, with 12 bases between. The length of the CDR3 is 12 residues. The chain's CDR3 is CASSHNTATQYF. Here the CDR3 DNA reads TGTGCCAGCAGCCATAACACGGCGACGCAGTATTTT.

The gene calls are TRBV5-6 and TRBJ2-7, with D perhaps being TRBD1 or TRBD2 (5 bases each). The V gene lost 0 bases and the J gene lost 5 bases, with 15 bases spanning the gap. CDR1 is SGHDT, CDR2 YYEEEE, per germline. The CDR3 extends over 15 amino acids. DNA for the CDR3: TGTGCCAGCAGCTTGGAGACAACGGGGCACCACGAGCAGTACTTC. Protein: CASSLETTGHHEQYF.

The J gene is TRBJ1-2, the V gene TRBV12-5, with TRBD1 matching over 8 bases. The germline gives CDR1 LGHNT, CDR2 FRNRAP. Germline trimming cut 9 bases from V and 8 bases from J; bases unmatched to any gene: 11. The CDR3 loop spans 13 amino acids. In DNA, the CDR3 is TGTGCTAGCGCAGGGGGCGCGTCCAGGGGCTACACCTTC. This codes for CASAGGASRGYTF.

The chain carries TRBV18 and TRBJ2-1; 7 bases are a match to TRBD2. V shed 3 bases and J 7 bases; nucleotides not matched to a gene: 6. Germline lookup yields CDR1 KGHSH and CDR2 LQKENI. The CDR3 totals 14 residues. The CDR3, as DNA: TGTGCCAGCTCACCCCCGACTAGCCTGAATGAGCAGTTCTTC. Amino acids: CASSPPTSLNEQFF. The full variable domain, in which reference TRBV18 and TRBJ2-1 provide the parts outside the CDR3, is NAGVMQNPRHLVRRRGQEARLRCSPMKGHSHVYWYRQLPEEGLKFMVYLQKENIIDESGMPKERFSAEFPKEGPSILRIQQVVRGDSAAYFCASSPPTSLNEQFFGPGTRLTVL.

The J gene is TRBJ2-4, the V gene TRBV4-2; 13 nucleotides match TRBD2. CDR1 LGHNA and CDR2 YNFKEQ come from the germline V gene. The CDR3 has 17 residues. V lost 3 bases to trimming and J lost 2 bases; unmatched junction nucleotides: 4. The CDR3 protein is CASSHGTSGDTKNIQYF. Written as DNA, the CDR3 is TGTGCCAGCAGCCACGGGACTAGCGGGGATACCAAAAACATTCAGTACTTC.

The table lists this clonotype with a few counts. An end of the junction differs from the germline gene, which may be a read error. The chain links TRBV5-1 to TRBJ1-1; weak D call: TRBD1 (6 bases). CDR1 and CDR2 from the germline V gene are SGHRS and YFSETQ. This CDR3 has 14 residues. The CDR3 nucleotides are TGTGCCAGCTCACCAGGGACATTGAACACTGAAGCTTTCTTT. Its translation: CASSPGTLNTEAFF.

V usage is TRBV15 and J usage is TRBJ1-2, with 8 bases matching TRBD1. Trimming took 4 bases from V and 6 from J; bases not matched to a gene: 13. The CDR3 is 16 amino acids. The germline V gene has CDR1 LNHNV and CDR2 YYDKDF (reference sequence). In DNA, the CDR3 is TGTGCCACCAGCACGCAGGGGGCTACCCTAGTCGATGGCTACACCTTC. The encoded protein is CATSTQGATLVDGYTF.

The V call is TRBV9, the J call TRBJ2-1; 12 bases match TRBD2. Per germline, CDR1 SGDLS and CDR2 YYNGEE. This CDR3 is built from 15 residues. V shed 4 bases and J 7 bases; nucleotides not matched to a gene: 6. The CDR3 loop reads CASSRRTSGVNEQFF. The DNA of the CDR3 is TGTGCCAGCAGCCGTCGGACTAGCGGGGTTAATGAGCAGTTCTTC.

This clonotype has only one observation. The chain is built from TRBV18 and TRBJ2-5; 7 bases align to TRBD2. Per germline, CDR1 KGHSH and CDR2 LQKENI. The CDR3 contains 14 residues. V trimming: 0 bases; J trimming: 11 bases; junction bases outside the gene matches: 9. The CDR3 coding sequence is TGTGCCAGCTCACCACCGGCGAACGCGGGAGAGCAGTACTTC. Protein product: CASSPPANAGEQYF.

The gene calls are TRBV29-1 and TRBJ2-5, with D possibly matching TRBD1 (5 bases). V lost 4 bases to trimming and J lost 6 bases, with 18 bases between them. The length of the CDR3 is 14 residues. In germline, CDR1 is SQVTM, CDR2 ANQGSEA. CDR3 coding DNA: TGCAGCGTTGTTCCCTCCAGGGCTCTTCAGACCCAGTACTTC. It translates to CSVVPSRALQTQYF.

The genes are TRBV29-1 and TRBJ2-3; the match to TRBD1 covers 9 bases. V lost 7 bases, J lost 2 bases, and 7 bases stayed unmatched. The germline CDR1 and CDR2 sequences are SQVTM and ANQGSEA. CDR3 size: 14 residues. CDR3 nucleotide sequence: TGCAGCGCCGCCGGGACAGGGAACACAGATACGCAGTATTTT. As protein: CSAAGTGNTDTQYF.

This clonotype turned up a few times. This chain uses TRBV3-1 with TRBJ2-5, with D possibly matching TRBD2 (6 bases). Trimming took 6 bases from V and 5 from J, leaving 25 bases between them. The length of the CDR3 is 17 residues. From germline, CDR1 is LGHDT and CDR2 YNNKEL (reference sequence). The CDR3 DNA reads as TGTGCCAGCAGGCAAACTCCCCGGGACTGGGGTGGGGAGACCCAGTACTTC. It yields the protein CASRQTPRDWGGETQYF.

DNA for the CDR3: TGTGCCAGCAGGCCTAGCAAGAGGTCAGATACGCAGTATTTT. Translated: CASRPSKRSDTQYF. The genes are TRBV7-9 and TRBJ2-3; possibly TRBD2 for D (5 bases). V was cut by 6 bases and J by 4 bases, with 14 bases left in between. This CDR3 comprises 14 residues. Germline values: CDR1 SEHNR, CDR2 FQNEAQ (reference sequence).

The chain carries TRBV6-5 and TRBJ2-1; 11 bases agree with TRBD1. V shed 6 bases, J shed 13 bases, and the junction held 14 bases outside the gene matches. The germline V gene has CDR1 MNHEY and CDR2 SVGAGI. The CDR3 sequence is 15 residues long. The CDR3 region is CASRDRGLDVETQFF. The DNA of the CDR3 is TGTGCCAGCAGGGACAGGGGGCTGGACGTGGAGACCCAGTTCTTC.

CDR3 protein: CAISDSGTSGDPTTDTQYF. In DNA, the CDR3 is TGTGCCATCAGTGACTCCGGGACTAGCGGGGACCCCACGACAGATACGCAGTATTTT. J is TRBJ2-3 and V is TRBV10-3, with 13 bases lining up with TRBD2. This CDR3 has 19 amino acids. Per germline, CDR1 ENHRY and CDR2 SYGVKD. V was pared by 3 bases and J by 3 bases, with 12 bases of the junction left unmatched.

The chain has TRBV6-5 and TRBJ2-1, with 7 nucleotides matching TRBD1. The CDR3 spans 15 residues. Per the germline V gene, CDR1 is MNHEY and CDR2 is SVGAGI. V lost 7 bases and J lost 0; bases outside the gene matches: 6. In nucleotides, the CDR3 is TGTGCCAGCAACCCGACAGGGAGCTCCTACAATGAGCAGTTCTTC. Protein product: CASNPTGSSYNEQFF.

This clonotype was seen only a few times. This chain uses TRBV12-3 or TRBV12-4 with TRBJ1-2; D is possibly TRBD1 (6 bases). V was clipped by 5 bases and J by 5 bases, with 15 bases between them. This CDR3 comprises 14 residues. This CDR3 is CASSGGGAGYGYTF. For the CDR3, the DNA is TGTGCCAGCAGTGGGGGGGGCGCAGGTTATGGCTACACCTTC.

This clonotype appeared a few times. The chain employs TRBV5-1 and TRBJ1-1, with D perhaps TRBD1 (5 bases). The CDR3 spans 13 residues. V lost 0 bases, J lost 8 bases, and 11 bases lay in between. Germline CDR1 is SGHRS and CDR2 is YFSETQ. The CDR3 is CASSLGIRDEAFF. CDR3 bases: TGCGCCAGCAGCTTGGGGATCCGGGACGAAGCTTTCTTT.

CDR3: CASSEGGHYEQYF. Written as DNA, the CDR3 is TGTGCCAGCAGCGAGGGTGGCCACTACGAGCAGTACTTC. The V gene is TRBV5-6, the J gene TRBJ2-7; D is perhaps TRBD2 (5 bases). Germline V gene sequence: CDR1 SGHDT, CDR2 YYEEEE. This CDR3 is built from 13 residues. Deletions cut 4 bases from V and 3 bases from J, with 11 bases between.

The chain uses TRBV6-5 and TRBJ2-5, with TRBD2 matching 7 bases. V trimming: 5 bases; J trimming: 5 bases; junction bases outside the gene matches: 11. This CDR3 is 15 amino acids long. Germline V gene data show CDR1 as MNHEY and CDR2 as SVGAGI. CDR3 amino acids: CASSDVGLGRETQYF. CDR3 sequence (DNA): TGTGCCAGCAGTGACGTTGGACTAGGCCGGGAGACCCAGTACTTC.

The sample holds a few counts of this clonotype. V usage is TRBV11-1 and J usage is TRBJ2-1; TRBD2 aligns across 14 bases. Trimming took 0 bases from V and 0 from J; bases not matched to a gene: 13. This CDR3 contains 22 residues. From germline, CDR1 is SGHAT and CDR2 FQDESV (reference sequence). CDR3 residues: CASSLASGYGLAGGNSYNEQFF. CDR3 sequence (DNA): TGTGCCAGCAGCTTAGCTTCAGGGTACGGACTAGCGGGGGGCAACTCCTACAATGAGCAGTTCTTC.

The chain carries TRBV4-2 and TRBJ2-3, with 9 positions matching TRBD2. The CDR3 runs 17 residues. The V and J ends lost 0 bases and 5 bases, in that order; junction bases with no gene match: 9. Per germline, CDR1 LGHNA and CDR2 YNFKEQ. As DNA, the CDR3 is TGTGCCAGCAGCCAAGATGCTAGCGGGGACCTTGGAGATACGCAGTATTTT. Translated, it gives CASSQDASGDLGDTQYF.

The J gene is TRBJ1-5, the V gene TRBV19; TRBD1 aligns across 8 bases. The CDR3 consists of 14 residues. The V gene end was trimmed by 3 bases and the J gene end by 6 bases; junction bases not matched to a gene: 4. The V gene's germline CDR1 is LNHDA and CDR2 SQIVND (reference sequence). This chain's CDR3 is CASSIGQGVQPQHF. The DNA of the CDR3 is TGTGCCAGTAGTATTGGACAGGGTGTTCAGCCCCAGCATTTT.

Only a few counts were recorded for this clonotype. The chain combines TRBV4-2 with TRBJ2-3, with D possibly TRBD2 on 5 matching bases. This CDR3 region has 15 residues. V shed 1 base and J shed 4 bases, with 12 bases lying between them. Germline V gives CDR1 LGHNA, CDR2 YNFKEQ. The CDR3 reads CASSQVTAAADTQYF. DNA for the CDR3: TGTGCCAGCAGCCAAGTCACAGCGGCCGCAGATACGCAGTATTTT.

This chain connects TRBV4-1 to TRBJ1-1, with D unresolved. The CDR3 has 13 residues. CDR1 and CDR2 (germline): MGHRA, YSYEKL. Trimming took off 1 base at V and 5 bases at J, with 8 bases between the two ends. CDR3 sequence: CASSQGSGTEAFF. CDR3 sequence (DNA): TGCGCCAGCAGCCAAGGTTCGGGAACTGAAGCTTTCTTT.